Listed below are T cell receptor beta chains from one sample, sequenced in a study of cytomegalovirus exposure and HLA in healthy donors. Libraries were prepared by immunoSEQ multiplex PCR; TCRdb keeps only in-frame clonotypes and omits some of them. Counted here are tens of thousands of clones, 80% to 90% occurring once; the ten biggest clones make up 3% to 3.5%. Sequencing was done on a sample of PBMCs. These receptors were obtained from a young man in good health and CMV-seropositive. Each CDR3 is given without its conserved first and last residue. The order of the fields is J gene, V gene, CDR3 protein.

>TRBJ2-7|TRBV7-8
ASSLEAGGNYEQY
>TRBJ1-5|TRBV19
ASRVGGGQPQH
>TRBJ2-1|TRBV7-8
ASSLAGGSRF
>TRBJ2-5|TRBV6-5
ASSWGQGAQEQY
>TRBJ1-2|TRBV5-5
ASGPTGDGYT
>TRBJ2-7|TRBV7-6
ASSGGTAYEQY
>TRBJ2-1|TRBV11-1
ASSLGLVGLTEQF
>TRBJ2-7|TRBV10-2
ATSAAGAYEQY
>TRBJ2-7|TRBV7-2
ASSLDLNSYEQY
>TRBJ1-5|TRBV18
ASSPGQEGGSNQPQH
>NA|TRBV28
ASTPNGGGSYEQY
>TRBJ2-7|TRBV5-1
ASSLVGGSSYEQY
>TRBJ2-7|TRBV18
ASSPTGSSNYEQY
>TRBJ2-1|TRBV18
ASSPFPSTSNEQF
>TRBJ1-2|TRBV6-4
ASRISQGNYGYT
>TRBJ2-5|TRBV7-2
ASSLVSGKETQY
>NA|TRBV5-4
ASSFAGTGFFEQY
>TRBJ2-3|TRBV5-8
ASTRLRTDTQY
>TRBJ2-1|TRBV4-3
ASSQDSTGTIDNEQF
>NA|TRBV9
ASSVGQGGLANEQY
>TRBJ2-7|TRBV6-1
ASRLAGYYEQY
>TRBJ2-7|TRBV11-2
ASSLGGGLDEQY
>TRBJ2-6|TRBV30
AWGLSGANVLT
>TRBJ1-4|TRBV28
ASSLSGGGGEKLF
>TRBJ2-7|TRBV6-1
ATEDRWFYEQY
>TRBJ2-1|TRBV28
ASSSPGLAGDNEQF
>TRBJ2-5|TRBV15
ATSSGTSGPKETQY
>TRBJ2-3|TRBV30
AWSRRGGPTDTQY
>TRBJ2-1|TRBV9
ASSVYPGTQNEQF
>TRBJ1-1|TRBV5-1
ASSSGQMNTEAF
>TRBJ2-1|TRBV29-1
SVVLRQSYNEQF
>TRBJ2-1|TRBV10-1
ASSSGFIYNEQF
>TRBJ1-5|TRBV7-2
ASSSGQRVQPQH
>TRBJ2-6|TRBV18
AAHTGTGGAGANVLT
>TRBJ2-2|TRBV10-1
ASSNQAGELF
>TRBJ2-2|TRBV28
ASSLSSGFTGELF
>TRBJ2-6|TRBV5-1
ASSSGLNSGANVLT
>TRBJ2-1|TRBV7-2
ASSLAGLATANEQF
>TRBJ2-5|TRBV7-9
ASSRVEGGETQY